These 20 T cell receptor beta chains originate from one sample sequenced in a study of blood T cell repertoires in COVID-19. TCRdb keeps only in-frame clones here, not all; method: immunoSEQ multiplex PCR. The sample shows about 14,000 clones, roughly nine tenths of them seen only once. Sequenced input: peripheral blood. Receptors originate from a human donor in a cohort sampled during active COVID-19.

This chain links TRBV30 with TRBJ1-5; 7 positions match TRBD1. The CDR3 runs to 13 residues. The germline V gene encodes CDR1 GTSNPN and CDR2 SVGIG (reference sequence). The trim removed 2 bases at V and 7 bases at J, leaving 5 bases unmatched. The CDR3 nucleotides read TGTGCCTGGAGTAAGGGGGCTGTGCAGCCCCAGCATTTT. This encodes CAWSKGAVQPQHF.

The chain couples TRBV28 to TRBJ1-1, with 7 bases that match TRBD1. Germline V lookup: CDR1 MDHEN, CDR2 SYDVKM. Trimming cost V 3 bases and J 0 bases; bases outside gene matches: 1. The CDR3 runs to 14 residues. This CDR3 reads CASSLTGMNTEAFF. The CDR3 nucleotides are TGTGCCAGCAGTTTGACAGGGATGAACACTGAAGCTTTCTTT.

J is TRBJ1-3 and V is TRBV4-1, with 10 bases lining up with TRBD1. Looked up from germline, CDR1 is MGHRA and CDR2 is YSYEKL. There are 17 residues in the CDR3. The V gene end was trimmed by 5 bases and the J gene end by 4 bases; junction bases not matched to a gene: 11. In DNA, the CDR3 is TGCGCCAGCAGCGTCCAGACCGGGACAGGGGTAGGAAACACCATATATTTT. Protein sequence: CASSVQTGTGVGNTIYF.

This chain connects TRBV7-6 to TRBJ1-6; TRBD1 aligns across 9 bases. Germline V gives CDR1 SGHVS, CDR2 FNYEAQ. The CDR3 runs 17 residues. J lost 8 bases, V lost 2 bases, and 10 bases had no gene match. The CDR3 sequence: CASSLRDRASPDSPLHF. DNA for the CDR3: TGTGCCAGCAGCTTAAGGGACAGGGCTTCCCCCGATTCACCCCTCCACTTT.

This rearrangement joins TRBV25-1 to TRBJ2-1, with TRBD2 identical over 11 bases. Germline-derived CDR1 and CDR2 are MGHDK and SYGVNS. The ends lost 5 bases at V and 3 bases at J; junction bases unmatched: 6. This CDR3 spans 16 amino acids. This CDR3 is CASSLTSGGYYNEQFF. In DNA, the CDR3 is TGTGCCAGCAGTCTCACTAGCGGGGGCTACTACAATGAGCAGTTCTTC.

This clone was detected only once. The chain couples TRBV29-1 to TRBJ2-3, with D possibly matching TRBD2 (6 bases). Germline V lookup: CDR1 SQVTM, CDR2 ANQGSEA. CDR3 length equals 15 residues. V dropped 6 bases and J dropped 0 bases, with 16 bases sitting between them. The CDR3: CSVDEFGTSTDTQYF. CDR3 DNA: TGCAGCGTCGATGAGTTCGGGACTAGCACAGATACGCAGTATTTT.

The DNA for the CDR3 is TGTGCCAGCTTCCGGACGGGAAGCTCCTACGAGCAGTACTTC. Translation gives CASFRTGSSYEQYF. This chain uses TRBV18 with TRBJ2-7, with TRBD2 as a possible D gene (5 bases). Germline V CDR1 and CDR2: KGHSH, LQKENI. Trimming removed 7 bases from V and 0 bases from J, with 13 bases in between. The length of the CDR3 is 14 residues.

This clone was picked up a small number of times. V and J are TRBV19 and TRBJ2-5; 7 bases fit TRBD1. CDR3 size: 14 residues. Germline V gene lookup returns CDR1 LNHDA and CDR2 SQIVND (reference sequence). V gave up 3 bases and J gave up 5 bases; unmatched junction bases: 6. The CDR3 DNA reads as TGTGCCAGTAGTATCGGGCAGGGGGTCGAGACCCAGTACTTC. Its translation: CASSIGQGVETQYF. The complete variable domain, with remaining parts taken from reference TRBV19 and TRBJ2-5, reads DGGITQSPKYLFRKEGQNVTLSCEQNLNHDAMYWYRQDPGQGLRLIYYSQIVNDFQKGDIAEGYSVSREKKESFPLTVTSAQKNPTAFYLCASSIGQGVETQYFGPGTRLLVL.

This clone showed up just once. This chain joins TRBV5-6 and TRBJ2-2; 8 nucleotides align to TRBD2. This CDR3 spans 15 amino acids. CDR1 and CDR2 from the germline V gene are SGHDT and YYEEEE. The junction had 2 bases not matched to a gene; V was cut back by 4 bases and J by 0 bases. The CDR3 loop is CASSLGRANTGELFF. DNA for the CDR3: TGTGCCAGCAGCCTCGGGAGGGCGAACACCGGGGAGCTGTTTTTT.

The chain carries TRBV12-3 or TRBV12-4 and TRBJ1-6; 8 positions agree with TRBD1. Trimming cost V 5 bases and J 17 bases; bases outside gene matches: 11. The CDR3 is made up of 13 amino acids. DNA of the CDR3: TGTGCCAGCAGTCTTAAAACAGGGGGTAAAATCCACTTT. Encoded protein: CASSLKTGGKIHF.

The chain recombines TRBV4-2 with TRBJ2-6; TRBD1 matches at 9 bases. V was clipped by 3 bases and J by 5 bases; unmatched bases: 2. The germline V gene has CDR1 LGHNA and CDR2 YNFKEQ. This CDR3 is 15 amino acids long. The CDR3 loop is CASSQGTGRANVLTF. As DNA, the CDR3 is TGTGCCAGCAGCCAGGGGACAGGGCGGGCCAACGTCCTGACTTTC.

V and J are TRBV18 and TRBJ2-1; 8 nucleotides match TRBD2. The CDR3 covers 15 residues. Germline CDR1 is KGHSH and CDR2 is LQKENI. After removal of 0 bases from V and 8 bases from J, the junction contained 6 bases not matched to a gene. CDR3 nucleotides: TGTGCCAGCTCACCACCTAGCGGGGCTGGCGATGAGCAGTTCTTC. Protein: CASSPPSGAGDEQFF.

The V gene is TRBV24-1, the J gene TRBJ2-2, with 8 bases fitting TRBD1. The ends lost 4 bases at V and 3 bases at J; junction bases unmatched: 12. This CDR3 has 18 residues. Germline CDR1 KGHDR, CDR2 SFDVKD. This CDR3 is CATSEQDGQGMHTGELFF. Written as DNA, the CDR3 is TGTGCCACCAGTGAGCAAGACGGACAGGGAATGCACACCGGGGAGCTGTTTTTT.

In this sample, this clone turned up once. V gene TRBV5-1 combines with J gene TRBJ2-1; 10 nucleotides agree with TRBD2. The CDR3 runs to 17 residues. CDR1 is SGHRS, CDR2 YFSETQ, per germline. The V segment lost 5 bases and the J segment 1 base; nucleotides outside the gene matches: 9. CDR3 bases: TGCGCCAGCAGATTTAGAGCGGGGGGGCGTTCCTACAATGAGCAGTTCTTC. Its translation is CASRFRAGGRSYNEQFF. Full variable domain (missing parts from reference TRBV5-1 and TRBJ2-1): KAGVTQTPRYLIKTRGQQVTLSCSPISGHRSVSWYQQTPGQGLQFLFEYFSETQRNKGNFPGRFSGRQFSNSRSEMNVSTLELGDSALYLCASRFRAGGRSYNEQFFGPGTRLTVL.

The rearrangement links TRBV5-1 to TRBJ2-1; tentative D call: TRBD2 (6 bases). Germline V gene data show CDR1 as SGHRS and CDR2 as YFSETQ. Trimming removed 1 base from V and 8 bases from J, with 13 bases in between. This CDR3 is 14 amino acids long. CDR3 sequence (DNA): TGCGCCAGCAGCTTGAGGCGGCGGGACGATGAGCAGTTCTTC. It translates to CASSLRRRDDEQFF. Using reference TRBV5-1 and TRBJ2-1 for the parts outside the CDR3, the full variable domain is KAGVTQTPRYLIKTRGQQVTLSCSPISGHRSVSWYQQTPGQGLQFLFEYFSETQRNKGNFPGRFSGRQFSNSRSEMNVSTLELGDSALYLCASSLRRRDDEQFFGPGTRLTVL.

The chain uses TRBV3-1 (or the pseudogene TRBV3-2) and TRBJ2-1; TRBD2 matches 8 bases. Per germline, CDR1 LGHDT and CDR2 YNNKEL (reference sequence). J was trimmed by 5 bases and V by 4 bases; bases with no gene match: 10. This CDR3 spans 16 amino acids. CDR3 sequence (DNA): TGTGCCAGCAGCCTTAAGTTACTAGCGGCTAACAATGAGCAGTTCTTC. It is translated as CASSLKLLAANNEQFF.

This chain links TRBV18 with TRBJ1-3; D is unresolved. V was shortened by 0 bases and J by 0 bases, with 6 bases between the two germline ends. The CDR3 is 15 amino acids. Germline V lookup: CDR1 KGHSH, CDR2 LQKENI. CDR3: CASSPPRPSGNTIYF. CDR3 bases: TGTGCCAGCTCACCACCGAGGCCCTCTGGAAACACCATATATTTT.

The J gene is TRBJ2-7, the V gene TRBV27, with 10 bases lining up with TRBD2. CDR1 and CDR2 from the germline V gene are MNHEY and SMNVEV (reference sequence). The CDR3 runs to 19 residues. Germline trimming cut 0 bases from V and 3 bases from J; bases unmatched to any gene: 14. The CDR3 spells CASSLSGEFGSGRFYEQYF. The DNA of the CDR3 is TGTGCCAGCAGTTTATCGGGGGAGTTCGGTAGCGGGAGGTTCTACGAGCAGTACTTC.

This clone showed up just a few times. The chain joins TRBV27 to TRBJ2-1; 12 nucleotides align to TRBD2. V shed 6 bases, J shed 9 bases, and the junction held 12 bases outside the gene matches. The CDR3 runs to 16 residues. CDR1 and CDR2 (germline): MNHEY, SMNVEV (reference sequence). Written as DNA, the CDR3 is TGTGCCAGCAGCCCTCTAGCGGGAGGGCCGAGGGGTGAGCAGTTCTTC. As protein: CASSPLAGGPRGEQFF.

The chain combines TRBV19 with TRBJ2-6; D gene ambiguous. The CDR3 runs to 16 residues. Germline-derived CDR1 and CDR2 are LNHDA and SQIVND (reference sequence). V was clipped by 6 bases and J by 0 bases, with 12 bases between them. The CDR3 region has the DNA TGTGCCAGTAGCGCAAGGCGGCCCTCTGGGGCCAACGTCCTGACTTTC. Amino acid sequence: CASSARRPSGANVLTF.